These 17 T cell receptor beta chains originate from one sample sequenced in a study of T cells in Graves' hyperthyroidism and ophthalmopathy. TCR beta CDR3 region amplification was performed from RNA transcripts. HTBI primers were employed in a first-round RT-PCR of the TCR CDR3. One entry per CDR3 protein results from TCRdb running MiXCR on the multiplex PCR reads. The profile shows hundreds of thousands of distinct CDR3 sequences, approximately 16% of them singletons. The sequencing input was blood. The receptors come from a woman aged 40 to 49 with Graves' ophthalmopathy.

This clonotype came up many times. V and J are TRBV28 and TRBJ2-7, with 9 bases matching TRBD1. With 6 bases clipped from V and 3 bases from J, the junction kept 9 bases outside the gene matches. Germline CDR1 reads MDHEN; CDR2 reads SYDVKM. The CDR3 has 15 amino acids. The CDR3 nucleotides read TGTGCCAGCAGCCCCAGACAGGGGGTGATCTACGAGCAGTACTTC. Translated, it gives CASSPRQGVIYEQYF.

This clonotype came up many times. The rearrangement links TRBV6-1 to TRBJ2-2; TRBD1 matches 8 bases. The junction had 4 bases not matched to a gene; V was cut back by 6 bases and J by 1 base. The germline V gene encodes CDR1 MNHNS and CDR2 SASEGT. CDR3 length: 15 residues. The CDR3 DNA is TGTGCCAGCAGGATGGGACAGGTGAACACCGGGGAGCTGTTTTTT. Amino acid sequence: CASRMGQVNTGELFF.

CDR3 nucleotides: TGCGCCAGCAGCTCACTCGGACAGGGGGCAACAGGGCAGTACTTC. Protein: CASSSLGQGATGQYF. This chain uses TRBV5-1 with TRBJ2-7; TRBD1 matches 11 bases. J lost 9 bases, V lost 3 bases, and 11 bases had no gene match. Germline CDR1 reads SGHRS; CDR2 reads YFSETQ. This CDR3 region has 15 residues.

To note about this clonotype: A much larger clone lies a single base off, so this may be a read error. The chain combines TRBV2 with TRBJ2-1; D not resolved. The J call may be mistaken, given a closer DNA end match to TRBJ2-7. The CDR3 consists of 13 residues. Germline V gene lookup returns CDR1 SNHLY and CDR2 FYNNEI. The CDR3 DNA reads as TGTGCCAGCAGTGACAACACCTACAATGAGCAGTACTTC. It yields the protein CASSDNTYNEQYF.

This clonotype came up many times. The gene calls are TRBV20-1 and TRBJ2-7; 9 bases agree with TRBD1. The CDR3 length is 13 residues. Germline-derived CDR1 and CDR2 are DFQATT and SNEGSKA (reference sequence). Trimming removed 6 bases from V and 3 bases from J; junction bases left unmatched: 6. Here the CDR3 reads CSALGQGNYEQYF. CDR3 coding DNA: TGCAGTGCCCTGGGACAGGGAAACTACGAGCAGTACTTC.

The rearrangement links TRBV6-1 to TRBJ2-1; possible D gene TRBD2, 6 bases. The V gene's germline CDR1 is MNHNS and CDR2 SASEGT. V lost 3 bases and J lost 7, with 16 bases in between. The CDR3 sequence is 15 residues long. The DNA for the CDR3 is TGTGCCAGCAGTGAGCCGGGGGTCGGGGGTAATGAGCAGTTCTTC. Protein sequence: CASSEPGVGGNEQFF.

There are many counts of this clonotype. This rearrangement joins TRBV2 to TRBJ1-2; D ambiguous. In germline, CDR1 is SNHLY, CDR2 FYNNEI. Deletions cut 7 bases from V and 4 bases from J, with 16 bases between. This CDR3 is built from 14 residues. The CDR3 coding sequence is TGTGCCAGCACTCCACAAGTGTCGCTCTATGGCTACACCTTC. Its translation: CASTPQVSLYGYTF.

The sample holds a few counts of this clonotype. V usage is TRBV20-1 and J usage is TRBJ1-1; a possible D gene is TRBD1 (6 bases). The CDR3 spans 17 residues. Trimming took off 3 bases at V and 7 bases at J, with 27 bases between the two ends. Germline V gene data show CDR1 as DFQATT and CDR2 as SNEGSKA (reference sequence). The DNA of the CDR3 is TGCAGTGCTAGGATCATACTCCGGGACAAGGGGATCGGTGAAGCTTTCTTT. Translation: CSARIILRDKGIGEAFF.

This clonotype was detected ten times or more. V usage is TRBV20-1 and J usage is TRBJ1-1, with 9 positions matching TRBD1. This CDR3 spans 13 amino acids. Trimming took 7 bases from V and 5 from J; bases not matched to a gene: 8. The V gene's germline CDR1 is DFQATT and CDR2 SNEGSKA (reference sequence). The CDR3 nucleotides are TGCAGTGGTAAACGGGGACAGGGTACTGAAGCTTTCTTT. The encoded protein is CSGKRGQGTEAFF.

This rearrangement joins TRBV6-1 to TRBJ1-4; TRBD1 matches 12 bases. The trim removed 10 bases at V and 7 bases at J, leaving 10 bases unmatched. This CDR3 is built from 15 residues. Germline V gene lookup returns CDR1 MNHNS and CDR2 SASEGT. The CDR3: CATAGTGGLIEKLFF. CDR3 nucleotide sequence: TGTGCCACCGCCGGGACAGGGGGCTTGATTGAAAAACTGTTTTTT.

Ten or more counts support this clonotype. This chain links TRBV6-2 or TRBV6-3 with TRBJ2-1; 12 bases are shared with TRBD2. Germline CDR1 is MNHEY and CDR2 is SVGEGT. V shed 3 bases and J 8 bases; nucleotides not matched to a gene: 8. There are 16 residues in the CDR3. CDR3 protein: CASSYGSGLAGYEQFF. CDR3 nucleotides: TGTGCCAGCAGTTATGGTTCGGGACTAGCGGGCTATGAGCAGTTCTTC.

CDR3 residues: CASRSLTGTDEQYF. The DNA of the CDR3 is TGTGCCAGCAGATCCCTCACAGGGACCGACGAGCAGTACTTC. The chain employs TRBV6-1 and TRBJ2-7, with D perhaps matching TRBD1 (6 bases). The germline V gene encodes CDR1 MNHNS and CDR2 SASEGT. V was pared by 6 bases and J by 5 bases, with 17 bases between. This CDR3 contains 14 residues.

This clonotype was observed at least ten times. V is TRBV28 and J is TRBJ2-4; 8 nucleotides match TRBD2. This CDR3 region has 14 residues. CDR1 and CDR2 from the germline V gene are MDHEN and SYDVKM. V was pared by 6 bases and J by 7 bases, with 8 bases of the junction left unmatched. CDR3 in DNA: TGTGCCAGCAGAACTCAGCGGGGGTTTAACATTCAGTACTTC. Encoded protein: CASRTQRGFNIQYF.

The chain joins TRBV5-1 to TRBJ2-7, with 7 bases lining up with TRBD1. The junction had 6 bases not matched to a gene; V was cut back by 4 bases and J by 2 bases. This CDR3 is 14 amino acids long. Germline V lookup: CDR1 SGHRS, CDR2 YFSETQ. This chain's CDR3 is CASSEPGQAYEQYF. The CDR3 DNA reads TGCGCCAGCAGCGAACCAGGACAGGCCTACGAGCAGTACTTC.

This clonotype was observed at least ten times. This sequence joins TRBV2 and TRBJ2-1, with 8 bases aligning to TRBD2. The CDR3 length is 16 residues. The trim removed 6 bases at V and 5 bases at J, leaving 12 bases unmatched. Germline V gene lookup returns CDR1 SNHLY and CDR2 FYNNEI. The CDR3 spells CASRTPHTSGNNEQFF. The CDR3 DNA sequence: TGTGCCAGCAGGACACCCCATACTAGCGGAAACAATGAGCAGTTCTTC.

This clonotype was seen more than once but under ten times. The CDR3 sequence: CSAWGRSETQYF. In nucleotides, the CDR3 is TGCAGTGCCTGGGGGAGATCGGAGACCCAGTACTTC. The chain uses TRBV29-1 and TRBJ2-5; TRBD1 or TRBD2 may be the D gene (5 bases each). Germline values: CDR1 SQVTM, CDR2 ANQGSEA. The CDR3 is 12 residues long.

This clonotype was detected ten times or more. This chain links TRBV5-1 with TRBJ1-2; tentatively, D is TRBD1 (6 bases). This CDR3 is 17 amino acids long. CDR1 is SGHRS and CDR2 is YFSETQ in the germline V gene. V lost 0 bases to trimming and J lost 2 bases, with 17 bases between them. The CDR3, as DNA: TGCGCCAGCAGCTTGGGGCTCAACGGGGGGCGCAACTATGGCTACACCTTC. It encodes CASSLGLNGGRNYGYTF.